This T cell receptor beta chain emerged from a study of blood T cell repertoires in COVID-19. Study-level background: Spain, Italy and the United States supplied samples that represented acute and convalescent COVID-19. In each case, the material was cDNA or gDNA derived from T cells, B-cell-depleted T cells, or PBMCs.

About this clone: The junction departs from the called germline gene at one end, perhaps through a read error.

Clones were read by immunoSEQ multiplex PCR, and TCRdb kept only the in-frame ones, dropping some. The sample has nearly 60,000 clones, more than 70% seen once; the top ten hold 4.7%. CDR1 is LNHDA, CDR2 SQIVND, per germline (reference sequence). This CDR3 is 17 amino acids long. This TCR was recovered from a man aged 35-49 years with active COVID-19. V is TRBV19 and J is TRBJ2-3; the match to TRBD1 covers 7 bases. The sequencing input was peripheral blood. CDR3 protein: CASSIARAGGSTDTQYF. Written as DNA, the CDR3 is TGTGCCAGCAGTATAGCTCGGGCAGGGGGAAGCACAGATACGCAGTATTTT.